The 25 T cell receptor beta chains reported below all come from one sample, sequenced in a study of T cell responses to AZD1222 COVID-19 vaccine. The data were produced by immunoSEQ multiplex PCR, yet TCRdb's version contains in-frame clones alone and is incomplete. The sample holds under 150,000 clones, 91% seen once. Material: peripheral blood, obtained on day 0 of AZD1222 vaccination. The receptor set was obtained from an adult in good health.

The chain recombines TRBV29-1 with TRBJ2-1; D uncertain. The germline V gene encodes CDR1 SQVTM and CDR2 ANQGSEA. The CDR3 consists of 10 residues. V gave up 6 bases and J gave up 10 bases, with 10 bases separating them. The CDR3 protein is CSVDLREQFF. The CDR3 nucleotides read TGCAGCGTAGATCTAAGGGAGCAGTTCTTC.

The chain links TRBV28 to TRBJ1-5; D unresolved. Trimming left V 10 bases short and J 4 bases short, with 11 bases between. This CDR3 contains 12 residues. Germline lookup yields CDR1 MDHEN and CDR2 SYDVKM. The CDR3 nucleotides are TGTGCCACCCGGGAGGGAAATCAGCCCCAGCATTTT. This translates into CATREGNQPQHF.

The chain has TRBV27 and TRBJ2-1, with D perhaps matching TRBD1 (5 bases). This CDR3 spans 19 amino acids. The germline CDR1 and CDR2 sequences are MNHEY and SMNVEV (reference sequence). V was cut by 2 bases and J by 0 bases, with 20 bases left in between. The DNA of the CDR3 is TGTGCCAGCAGTTTACTCGCCTGGGGCGGACCGAGCTCCTACAATGAGCAGTTCTTC. Residues: CASSLLAWGGPSSYNEQFF.

This clone has a single count. This chain uses TRBV3-1 (or the pseudogene TRBV3-2) with TRBJ2-1; weak D call: TRBD1 (6 bases). The ends were cut back, 5 bases at V and 0 bases at J, with 8 bases in the middle. This CDR3 has 14 residues. CDR1 and CDR2 (germline): LGHDT, YNNKEL (reference sequence). The CDR3 region has the DNA TGTGCCAGCAGCGCAGGGGTCTCCTACAATGAGCAGTTCTTC. Translated: CASSAGVSYNEQFF.

The chain employs TRBV4-1 and TRBJ1-1; a possible D gene is TRBD1 (5 bases). The CDR3 extends over 13 amino acids. The germline gives CDR1 MGHRA, CDR2 YSYEKL. Trimming shortened V by 1 base and J by 6 bases, and 9 bases separated the two germline ends. The CDR3 DNA reads TGCGCCAGCAGCCAAGTTCCGGGGGCTGAAGCTTTCTTT. This gives the protein CASSQVPGAEAFF.

The chain uses TRBV4-2 and TRBJ2-7; 7 nucleotides line up with TRBD2. V lost 4 bases and J lost 1; bases outside the gene matches: 13. Germline V gene sequence: CDR1 LGHNA, CDR2 YNFKEQ. This CDR3 region has 17 residues. The CDR3 nucleotides read TGTGCCAGCAGCCCCGCATTCGTAGCGGGTCCATCCTACGAGCAGTACTTC. Translated, it gives CASSPAFVAGPSYEQYF.

This rearrangement joins TRBV7-3 to TRBJ1-3; the D is unclear. The V end was cut by 5 bases, the J end by 2 bases, with 10 bases between. The CDR3 extends over 14 amino acids. Germline V lookup: CDR1 SGHTA, CDR2 FQGTGA. The CDR3 loop reads CASSASGTGNTIYF. CDR3 nucleotide sequence: TGTGCCAGCAGCGCCTCCGGGACTGGAAACACCATATATTTT. Full variable domain (remainder filled in from reference TRBV7-3 and TRBJ1-3): GAGVSQTPSNKVTEKGKYVELRCDPISGHTALYWYRQSLGQGPEFLIYFQGTGAADDSGLPNDRFFAVRPEGSVSTLKIQRTERGDSAVYLCASSASGTGNTIYFGEGSWLTVV.

The chain has TRBV2 and TRBJ2-5; D possibly corresponds to TRBD2 (5 bases). Germline CDR1 reads SNHLY; CDR2 reads FYNNEI. CDR3 length equals 13 residues. The V and J ends lost 6 bases and 4 bases respectively, with 12 bases between them. The CDR3 DNA sequence: TGTGCCAGCAGATGGACTTTAGGAGAGACCCAGTACTTC. Translating gives CASRWTLGETQYF.

V and J are TRBV29-1 and TRBJ2-3; 7 bases fit TRBD2. This CDR3 comprises 14 residues. Germline trimming cut 4 bases from V and 5 bases from J; bases unmatched to any gene: 9. Germline-derived CDR1 and CDR2 are SQVTM and ANQGSEA. CDR3 DNA sequence: TGCAGCGTTGGCCCCGGGGAGGGGAAAGATACGCAGTATTTT. Translated, it gives CSVGPGEGKDTQYF.

This chain links TRBV9 with TRBJ1-2, with D hard to call. This CDR3 is built from 20 residues. Per the germline V gene, CDR1 is SGDLS and CDR2 is YYNGEE. V was clipped by 3 bases and J by 3 bases, with 30 bases between them. The CDR3 loop is CASSGRQSPEVSWEDYGYTF. In nucleotides, the CDR3 is TGTGCCAGCAGCGGACGCCAAAGCCCGGAGGTCTCCTGGGAGGACTATGGCTACACCTTC.

The chain couples TRBV5-1 to TRBJ1-1, with D possibly TRBD1 on 6 matching bases. Germline V gene sequence: CDR1 SGHRS, CDR2 YFSETQ. Trimming left V 4 bases short and J 5 bases short, with 15 bases between. The CDR3 sequence is 14 residues long. The CDR3 protein is CASSSTGLRTEAFF. CDR3 nucleotide sequence: TGCGCCAGCAGCAGTACAGGGCTGAGGACTGAAGCTTTCTTT.

The chain links TRBV28 to TRBJ1-2, with 9 bases fitting TRBD1. This CDR3 region has 14 residues. The junction had 4 bases not matched to a gene; V was cut back by 2 bases and J by 6 bases. Germline CDR1 reads MDHEN; CDR2 reads SYDVKM. CDR3 sequence: CASSLSGTGHGYTF. The CDR3 nucleotides are TGTGCCAGCAGTTTAAGCGGGACAGGGCATGGCTACACCTTC.

The chain is built from TRBV19 and TRBJ2-5; D may be TRBD2 (6 bases). CDR1 LNHDA and CDR2 SQIVND come from the germline V gene (reference sequence). Trimming took 1 base from V and 2 from J, leaving 8 bases between them. The CDR3 consists of 14 residues. DNA for the CDR3: TGTGCCAGTAGTATAGTAGCGGAGCAAGAGACCCAGTACTTC. Protein sequence: CASSIVAEQETQYF.

This clone was seen only once. This sequence joins TRBV19 and TRBJ2-6; D gene unclear. Trimming took 5 bases from V and 0 from J, leaving 14 bases between them. Germline V lookup: CDR1 LNHDA, CDR2 SQIVND (reference sequence). CDR3 length equals 17 residues. CDR3 coding DNA: TGTGCCAGTAGTCCCCTGCCAGCATCCTCTGGGGCCAACGTCCTGACTTTC. Amino acid sequence: CASSPLPASSGANVLTF. Full variable domain (rest looked up from reference TRBV19 and TRBJ2-6): DGGITQSPKYLFRKEGQNVTLSCEQNLNHDAMYWYRQDPGQGLRLIYYSQIVNDFQKGDIAEGYSVSREKKESFPLTVTSAQKNPTAFYLCASSPLPASSGANVLTFGAGSRLTVL.

The chain employs TRBV6-2 or TRBV6-3 and TRBJ2-1; maybe TRBD2 (6 bases). The germline CDR1 and CDR2 sequences are MNHEY and SVGEGT. CDR3 length: 16 amino acids. V was cut by 6 bases and J by 2 bases, with 17 bases left in between. CDR3 region: CASSPTGGKTYNEQFF. The DNA for the CDR3 is TGTGCCAGCAGCCCCACGGGCGGGAAGACCTACAATGAGCAGTTCTTC.

The rearrangement joins TRBV28 to TRBJ2-3; no definite D call. Trimming cost V 5 bases and J 0 bases, with 15 bases left between them. This CDR3 region has 16 residues. Germline values: CDR1 MDHEN, CDR2 SYDVKM. CDR3 sequence reads: CASSPPVGISTDTQYF. The CDR3 bases are TGTGCCAGCAGTCCTCCCGTGGGGATCAGCACAGATACGCAGTATTTT.

V usage is TRBV3-1 (or the pseudogene TRBV3-2) and J usage is TRBJ2-1; 9 bases are a match to TRBD1. The CDR3 is 15 residues long. The germline V gene has CDR1 LGHDT and CDR2 YNNKEL (reference sequence). V lost 3 bases, J lost 7 bases, and 7 bases stayed unmatched. The CDR3 reads CASSHTGTGWNEQFF. CDR3 in DNA: TGTGCCAGCAGCCATACCGGGACAGGGTGGAATGAGCAGTTCTTC.

The chain is built from TRBV29-1 and TRBJ2-3; 11 bases fit TRBD2. The germline CDR1 and CDR2 sequences are SQVTM and ANQGSEA. V trimming: 7 bases; J trimming: 0 bases; junction bases outside the gene matches: 6. CDR3 size: 15 residues. In DNA form, the CDR3 reads TGCAGCGCCGCGGGACTAGCGGATAGCACAGATACGCAGTATTTT. As protein: CSAAGLADSTDTQYF.

This clone is a singleton in its sample. CDR3 sequence: CASSSDIRYEQYF. Written as DNA, the CDR3 is TGTGCCAGCAGCTCTGACATTCGTTACGAGCAGTACTTC. The chain joins TRBV5-5 to TRBJ2-7, with D unresolved. V lost 3 bases and J 4 bases, leaving 11 bases between the germline ends. The CDR3 totals 13 residues. In germline, CDR1 is SGHKS, CDR2 YYEKEE (reference sequence).

The rearrangement joins TRBV7-9 to TRBJ1-1, with no clear D. The CDR3 consists of 14 residues. The germline V gene encodes CDR1 SEHNR and CDR2 FQNEAQ (reference sequence). Trimming removed 5 bases from V and 2 bases from J, with 12 bases in between. The CDR3 region is CASSPFQYNTEAFF. The CDR3 DNA is TGTGCCAGCAGCCCCTTTCAGTACAACACTGAAGCTTTCTTT.

V and J are TRBV29-1 and TRBJ1-1; D uncertain. V was cut by 1 base and J by 1 base, with 10 bases left in between. The germline V gene encodes CDR1 SQVTM and CDR2 ANQGSEA. The CDR3 runs to 14 residues. The DNA for the CDR3 is TGCAGCGTTGAAGTGGGCGCCCGGAACACTGAAGCTTTCTTT. Protein sequence: CSVEVGARNTEAFF.

The CDR3 coding sequence is TGTGCCAGCAGCTTCGTTGACGCCTACGAGCAGTACTTC. This gives the protein CASSFVDAYEQYF. V usage is TRBV11-2 and J usage is TRBJ2-7; no clear D. The CDR3 spans 13 residues. Germline CDR1 is SGHAT and CDR2 is FQNNGV. V was trimmed by 3 bases and J by 2 bases, leaving 8 bases between them.

The rearrangement joins TRBV4-2 to TRBJ1-1, with unresolved D. The CDR3 has 15 residues. The ends were cut back, 4 bases at V and 1 base at J, with 13 bases in the middle. CDR1 and CDR2 from the germline V gene are LGHNA and YNFKEQ. CDR3 sequence reads: CASSLGLNTNTEAFF. As DNA, the CDR3 is TGTGCCAGCAGCCTGGGCCTCAATACGAACACTGAAGCTTTCTTT.

J is TRBJ1-2 and V is TRBV10-3; TRBD1 matches 8 bases. Germline CDR1 is ENHRY and CDR2 is SYGVKD. V trimming: 7 bases; J trimming: 5 bases; junction bases outside the gene matches: 9. CDR3 size: 14 residues. The CDR3 DNA reads TGTGCCATCAATTCCGGGACAGGCACATATGGCTACACCTTC. Translating it yields CAINSGTGTYGYTF.

This chain uses TRBV6-5 with TRBJ1-2; D ambiguous. The germline V gene encodes CDR1 MNHEY and CDR2 SVGAGI. This CDR3 contains 11 residues. Trimming stripped 4 bases from V and 6 bases from J, with 6 bases between. CDR3: CASSWGDGYTF. As DNA, the CDR3 is TGTGCCAGCAGTTGGGGAGATGGCTACACCTTC.